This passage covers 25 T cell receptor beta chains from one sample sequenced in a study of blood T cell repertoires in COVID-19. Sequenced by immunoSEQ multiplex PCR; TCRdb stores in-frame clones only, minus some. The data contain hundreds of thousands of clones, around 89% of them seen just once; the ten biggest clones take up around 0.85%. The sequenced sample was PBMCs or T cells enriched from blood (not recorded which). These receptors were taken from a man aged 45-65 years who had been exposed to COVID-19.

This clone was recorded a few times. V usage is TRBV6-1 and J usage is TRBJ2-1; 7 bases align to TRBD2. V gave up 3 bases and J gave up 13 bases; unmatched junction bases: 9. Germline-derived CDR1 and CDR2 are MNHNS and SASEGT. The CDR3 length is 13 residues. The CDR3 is CASSETGTIVQFF. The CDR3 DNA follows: TGTGCCAGCAGTGAGACCGGGACTATAGTCCAGTTCTTC.

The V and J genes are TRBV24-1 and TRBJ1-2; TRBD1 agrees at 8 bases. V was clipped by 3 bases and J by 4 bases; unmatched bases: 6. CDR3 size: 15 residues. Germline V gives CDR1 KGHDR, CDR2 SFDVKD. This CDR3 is CATSDQGQDLYGYTF. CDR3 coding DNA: TGTGCCACCAGTGATCAGGGACAGGACCTCTATGGCTACACCTTC.

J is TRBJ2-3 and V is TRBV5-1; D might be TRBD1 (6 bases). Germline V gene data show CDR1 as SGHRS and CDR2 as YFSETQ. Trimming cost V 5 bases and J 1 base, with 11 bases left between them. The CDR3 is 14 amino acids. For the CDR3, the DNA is TGCGCCAGCAGGGCAGGGGTGGGCACAGATACGCAGTATTTT. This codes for CASRAGVGTDTQYF.

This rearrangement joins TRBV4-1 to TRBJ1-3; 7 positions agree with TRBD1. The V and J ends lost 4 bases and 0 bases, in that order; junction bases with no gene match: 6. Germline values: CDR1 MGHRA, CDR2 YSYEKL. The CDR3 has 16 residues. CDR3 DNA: TGCGCCAGCAGCCCAGTACAGGGGAGCTCTGGAAACACCATATATTTT. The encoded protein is CASSPVQGSSGNTIYF.

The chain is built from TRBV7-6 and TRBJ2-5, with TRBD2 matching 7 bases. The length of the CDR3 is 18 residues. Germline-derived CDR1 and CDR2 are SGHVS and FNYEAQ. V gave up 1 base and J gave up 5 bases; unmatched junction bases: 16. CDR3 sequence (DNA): TGTGCCAGCAGCTTAGTCGCTAGCGGCGGCCTGTTAGGGGAGACCCAGTACTTC. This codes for CASSLVASGGLLGETQYF. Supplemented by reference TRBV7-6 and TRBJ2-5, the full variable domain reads GAGVSQSPRYKVTKRGQDVALRCDPISGHVSLYWYRQALGQGPEFLTYFNYEAQQDKSGLPNDRFSAERPEGSISTLTIQRTEQRDSAMYRCASSLVASGGLLGETQYFGPGTRLLVL.

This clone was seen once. This chain's CDR3 is CASSLRQGTQETQYF. In DNA form, the CDR3 reads TGTGCCAGCAGTTTGCGGCAGGGAACCCAAGAGACCCAGTACTTC. This chain uses TRBV28 with TRBJ2-5; possible D gene TRBD1, 5 bases. This CDR3 has 15 residues. Germline-derived CDR1 and CDR2 are MDHEN and SYDVKM. V was cut by 3 bases and J by 1 base, with 12 bases left in between.

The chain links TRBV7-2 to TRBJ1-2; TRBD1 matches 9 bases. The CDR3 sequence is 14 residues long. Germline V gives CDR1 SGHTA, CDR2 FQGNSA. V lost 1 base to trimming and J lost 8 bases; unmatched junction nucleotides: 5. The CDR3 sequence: CASSLDRGLSGYTF. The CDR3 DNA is TGTGCCAGCAGCTTAGACAGGGGGCTCAGCGGCTACACCTTC. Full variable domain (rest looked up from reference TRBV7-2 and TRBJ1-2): GAGVSQSPSNKVTEKGKDVELRCDPISGHTALYWYRQSLGQGLEFLIYFQGNSAPDKSGLPSDRFSAERTGGSVSTLTIQRTQQEDSAVYLCASSLDRGLSGYTFGSGTRLTVV.

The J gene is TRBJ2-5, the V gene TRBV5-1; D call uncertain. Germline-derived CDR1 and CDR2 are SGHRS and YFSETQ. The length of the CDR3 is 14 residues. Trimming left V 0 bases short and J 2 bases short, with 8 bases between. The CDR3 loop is CASSLEPVQETQYF. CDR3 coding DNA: TGCGCCAGCAGCTTGGAGCCGGTACAAGAGACCCAGTACTTC.

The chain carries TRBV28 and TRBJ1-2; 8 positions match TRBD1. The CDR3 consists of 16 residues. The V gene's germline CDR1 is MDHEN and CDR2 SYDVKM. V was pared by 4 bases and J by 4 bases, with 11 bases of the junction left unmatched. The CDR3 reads CASSSTSGGGRYGYTF. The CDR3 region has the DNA TGTGCCAGCAGTTCAACCTCAGGGGGCGGGCGCTATGGCTACACCTTC.

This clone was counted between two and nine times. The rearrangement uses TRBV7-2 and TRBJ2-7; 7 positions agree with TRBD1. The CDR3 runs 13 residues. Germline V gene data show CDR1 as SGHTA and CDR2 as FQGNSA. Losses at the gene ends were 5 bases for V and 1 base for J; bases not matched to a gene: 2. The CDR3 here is CASSRDSSYEQYF. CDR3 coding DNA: TGTGCCAGCAGCAGGGACAGTTCCTACGAGCAGTACTTC. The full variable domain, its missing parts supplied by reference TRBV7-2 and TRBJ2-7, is GAGVSQSPSNKVTEKGKDVELRCDPISGHTALYWYRQSLGQGLEFLIYFQGNSAPDKSGLPSDRFSAERTGGSVSTLTIQRTQQEDSAVYLCASSRDSSYEQYFGPGTRLTVT.

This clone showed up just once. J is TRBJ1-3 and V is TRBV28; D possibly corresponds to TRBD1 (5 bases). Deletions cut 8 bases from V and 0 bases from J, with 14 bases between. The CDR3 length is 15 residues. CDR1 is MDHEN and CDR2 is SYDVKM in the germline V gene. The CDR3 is CASVWGESSGNTIYF. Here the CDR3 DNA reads TGTGCCAGCGTCTGGGGGGAAAGCTCTGGAAACACCATATATTTT. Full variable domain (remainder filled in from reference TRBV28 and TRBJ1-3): DVKVTQSSRYLVKRTGEKVFLECVQDMDHENMFWYRQDPGLGLRLIYFSYDVKMKEKGDIPEGYSVSREKKERFSLILESASTNQTSMYLCASVWGESSGNTIYFGEGSWLTVV.

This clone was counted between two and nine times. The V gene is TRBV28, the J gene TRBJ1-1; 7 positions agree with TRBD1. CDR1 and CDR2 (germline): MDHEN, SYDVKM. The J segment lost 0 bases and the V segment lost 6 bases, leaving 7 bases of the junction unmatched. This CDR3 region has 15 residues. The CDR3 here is CASRPPGTVNTEAFF. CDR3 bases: TGTGCCAGCAGACCTCCCGGGACAGTGAACACTGAAGCTTTCTTT.

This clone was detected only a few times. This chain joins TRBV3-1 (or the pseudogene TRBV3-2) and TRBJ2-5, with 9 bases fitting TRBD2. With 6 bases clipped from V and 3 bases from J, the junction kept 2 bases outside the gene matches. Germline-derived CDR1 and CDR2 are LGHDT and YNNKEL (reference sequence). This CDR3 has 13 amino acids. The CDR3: CASRRLAEETQYF. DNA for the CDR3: TGTGCCAGCAGAAGACTAGCGGAAGAGACCCAGTACTTC.

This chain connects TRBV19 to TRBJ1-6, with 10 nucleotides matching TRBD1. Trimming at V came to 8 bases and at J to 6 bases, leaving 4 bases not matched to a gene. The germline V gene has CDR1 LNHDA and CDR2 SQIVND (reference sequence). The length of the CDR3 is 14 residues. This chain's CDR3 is CASVDRGLNSPLHF. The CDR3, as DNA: TGTGCCAGTGTTGACAGGGGGCTTAATTCACCCCTCCACTTT. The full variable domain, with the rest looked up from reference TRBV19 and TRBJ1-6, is DGGITQSPKYLFRKEGQNVTLSCEQNLNHDAMYWYRQDPGQGLRLIYYSQIVNDFQKGDIAEGYSVSREKKESFPLTVTSAQKNPTAFYLCASVDRGLNSPLHFGNGTRLTVT.

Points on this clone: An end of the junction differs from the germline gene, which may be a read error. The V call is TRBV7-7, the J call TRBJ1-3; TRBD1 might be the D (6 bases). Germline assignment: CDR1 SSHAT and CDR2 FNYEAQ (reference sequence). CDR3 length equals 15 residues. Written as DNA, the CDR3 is TGTGCTAGCAGCTTAGGAACAGGGACTGGAAACACCATATATTTT. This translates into CASSLGTGTGNTIYF.

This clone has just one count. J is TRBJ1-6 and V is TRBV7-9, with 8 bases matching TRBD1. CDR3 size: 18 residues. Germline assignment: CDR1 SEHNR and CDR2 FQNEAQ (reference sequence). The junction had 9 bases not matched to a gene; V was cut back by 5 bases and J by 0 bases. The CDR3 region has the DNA TGTGCCAGCAGCGTTGGGACAGGCCTTAGCTCCTATAATTCACCCCTCCACTTT. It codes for CASSVGTGLSSYNSPLHF.

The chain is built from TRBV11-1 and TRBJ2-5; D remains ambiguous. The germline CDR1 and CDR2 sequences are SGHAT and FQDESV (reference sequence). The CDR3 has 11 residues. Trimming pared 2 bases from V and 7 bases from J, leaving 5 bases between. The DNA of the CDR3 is TGTGCCAGCAGCTTAATCGGGACCCAGTACTTC. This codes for CASSLIGTQYF.

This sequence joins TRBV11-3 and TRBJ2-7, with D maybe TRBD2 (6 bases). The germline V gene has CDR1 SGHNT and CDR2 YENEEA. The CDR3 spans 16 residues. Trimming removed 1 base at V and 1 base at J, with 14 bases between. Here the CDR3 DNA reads TGTGCCAGCAGCTTAGGGTCGGGCAGCGGGTCCTACGAGCAGTACTTC. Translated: CASSLGSGSGSYEQYF.

Written as DNA, the CDR3 is TGTGCCAGCAGCCCACGGGACAGGGGCAACGAAAAACTGTTTTTT. This encodes CASSPRDRGNEKLFF. The chain uses TRBV11-1 and TRBJ1-4; 10 nucleotides match TRBD1. This CDR3 is 15 amino acids long. Germline V gene data show CDR1 as SGHAT and CDR2 as FQDESV (reference sequence). The trim removed 5 bases at V and 8 bases at J, leaving 8 bases unmatched.

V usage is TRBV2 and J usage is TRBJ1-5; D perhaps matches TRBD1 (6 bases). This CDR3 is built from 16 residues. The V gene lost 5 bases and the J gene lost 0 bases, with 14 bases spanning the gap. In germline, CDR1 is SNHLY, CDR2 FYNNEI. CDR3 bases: TGTGCCAGCAGTTCCGGGACACTTTATAGCAATCAGCCCCAGCATTTT. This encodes CASSSGTLYSNQPQHF. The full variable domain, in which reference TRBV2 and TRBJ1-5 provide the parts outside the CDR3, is EPEVTQTPSHQVTQMGQEVILRCVPISNHLYFYWYRQILGQKVEFLVSFYNNEISEKSEIFDDQFSVERPDGSNFTLKIRSTKLEDSAMYFCASSSGTLYSNQPQHFGDGTRLSIL.

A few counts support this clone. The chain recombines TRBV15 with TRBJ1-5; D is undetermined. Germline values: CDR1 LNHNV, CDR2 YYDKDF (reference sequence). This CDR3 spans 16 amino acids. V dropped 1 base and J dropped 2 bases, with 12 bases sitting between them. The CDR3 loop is CATSRGEGSGNQPQHF. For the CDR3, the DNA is TGTGCCACCAGCAGAGGAGAGGGTTCGGGCAATCAGCCCCAGCATTTT.

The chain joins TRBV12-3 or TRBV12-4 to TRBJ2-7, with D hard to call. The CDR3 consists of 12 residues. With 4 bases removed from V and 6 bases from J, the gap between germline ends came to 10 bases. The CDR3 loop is CASSWARLEQYF. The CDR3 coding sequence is TGTGCCAGCAGTTGGGCACGTCTCGAGCAGTACTTC.

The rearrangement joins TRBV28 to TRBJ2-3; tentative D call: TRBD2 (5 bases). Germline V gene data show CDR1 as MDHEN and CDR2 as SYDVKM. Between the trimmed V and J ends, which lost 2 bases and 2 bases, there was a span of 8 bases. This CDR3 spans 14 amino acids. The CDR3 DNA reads TGTGCCAGCAGTTTAGTGGGAGTCACAGATACGCAGTATTTT. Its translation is CASSLVGVTDTQYF.

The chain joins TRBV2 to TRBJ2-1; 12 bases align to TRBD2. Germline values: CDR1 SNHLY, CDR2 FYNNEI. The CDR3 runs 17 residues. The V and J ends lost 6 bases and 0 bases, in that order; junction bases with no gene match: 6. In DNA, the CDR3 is TGTGCCAGCAGCCCCGGACTAGCGGGAACCTCCTACAATGAGCAGTTCTTC. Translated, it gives CASSPGLAGTSYNEQFF. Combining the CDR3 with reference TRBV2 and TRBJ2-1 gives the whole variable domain EPEVTQTPSHQVTQMGQEVILRCVPISNHLYFYWYRQILGQKVEFLVSFYNNEISEKSEIFDDQFSVERPDGSNFTLKIRSTKLEDSAMYFCASSPGLAGTSYNEQFFGPGTRLTVL.

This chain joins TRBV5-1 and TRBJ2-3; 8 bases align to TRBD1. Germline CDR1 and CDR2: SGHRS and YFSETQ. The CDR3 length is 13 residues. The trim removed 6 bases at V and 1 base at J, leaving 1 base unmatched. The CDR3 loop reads CASTGGGTDTQYF. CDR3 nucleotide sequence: TGCGCCAGCACAGGGGGCGGCACAGATACGCAGTATTTT.